This T cell receptor beta chain was sequenced during a study of identical twins. Study-level points and caveats: Because invariant MAIT and iNKT cells could be present, zero-insertion analyses could be partly confounded.

Each CDR3 protein is one row after TCRdb ran MiXCR on the 5' RACE reads. The profile covers approximately 550,000 distinct CDR3 sequences, with about 22% appearing a single time and roughly 0.5% taken by the ten largest. Germline assignment: CDR1 DFQATT and CDR2 SNEGSKA (reference sequence). The CDR3 has 14 amino acids. Trimming left V 2 bases short and J 1 base short, with 11 bases between. The sample holds a few counts of this clonotype. Its cognate antigen is unknown. These same data were also listed under a study on yellow fever vaccine responses in identical twins.

The clonotype originates from a woman between 18 and 29 years old in good health. Specimen: CD4+ T cells sorted from blood. The chain uses TRBV20-1 and TRBJ1-1; D may be TRBD1 (5 bases). CDR3 nucleotide sequence: TGCAGTGCTAGACTACAGGTTAAGAACACTGAAGCTTTCTTT. Residues: CSARLQVKNTEAFF.